These 5 T cell receptor beta chains originate from one sample sequenced in a study of cytomegalovirus exposure and HLA in healthy donors. With 60 Vbeta and 13 Jbeta primers, the PCR was carried out. Assay used: immunoSEQ multiplex PCR; TCRdb lists only in-frame clones, some missing. The top ten clones hold approximately 10% of a sample with about 210,000 clones, around 86% of them seen once. The sequenced sample was PBMCs. These receptors came from a woman in her fifties or sixties in good health and CMV-seropositive.

The genes are TRBV11-2 and TRBJ1-4, with 10 nucleotides matching TRBD1. Looked up from germline, CDR1 is SGHAT and CDR2 is FQNNGV. The CDR3 consists of 15 residues. V lost 5 bases to trimming and J lost 6 bases; unmatched junction nucleotides: 6. As DNA, the CDR3 is TGTGCCAGCAGCGCCCGGGACAGGGGTGATGAAAAACTGTTTTTT. Amino acids: CASSARDRGDEKLFF.

The chain is built from TRBV7-9 and TRBJ2-3, with TRBD1 as a possible D gene (6 bases). The CDR3 sequence is 17 residues long. Germline CDR1 SEHNR, CDR2 FQNEAQ (reference sequence). V was cut by 3 bases and J by 2 bases, with 18 bases left in between. In nucleotides, the CDR3 is TGTGCCAGCAGCTTCGCTGGGGGCGTTCACCTCACAGATACGCAGTATTTT. Translating it yields CASSFAGGVHLTDTQYF. Drawing the rest from reference TRBV7-9 and TRBJ2-3, the complete variable domain is DTGVSQNPRHKITKRGQNVTFRCDPISEHNRLYWYRQTLGQGPEFLTYFQNEAQLEKSRLLSDRFSAERPKGSFSTLEIQRTEQGDSAMYLCASSFAGGVHLTDTQYFGPGTRLTVL.

This chain links TRBV6-4 with TRBJ1-2, with TRBD1 identical over 7 bases. This CDR3 region has 14 residues. Germline V gives CDR1 MRHNA, CDR2 SNTAGT. The V gene end was trimmed by 4 bases and the J gene end by 2 bases; junction bases not matched to a gene: 4. Written as DNA, the CDR3 is TGTGCCAGCAGTGCTGACAGGGTCAACTATGGCTACACCTTC. It yields the protein CASSADRVNYGYTF.

This chain joins TRBV2 and TRBJ1-3, with TRBD1 identical over 9 bases. Trimming at V came to 6 bases and at J to 0 bases, leaving 6 bases not matched to a gene. Per germline, CDR1 SNHLY and CDR2 FYNNEI. The CDR3 consists of 16 residues. CDR3 loop: CASSPDRGISGNTIYF. The CDR3 DNA sequence: TGTGCCAGCAGCCCGGACAGGGGAATCTCTGGAAACACCATATATTTT.

This clone was seen once. The genes are TRBV27 and TRBJ1-5, with D tentatively TRBD1 (6 bases). V was clipped by 3 bases and J by 5 bases, with 8 bases between them. Germline lookup yields CDR1 MNHEY and CDR2 SMNVEV (reference sequence). This CDR3 comprises 13 residues. The chain's CDR3 is CASSFSGDQPQHF. The CDR3, as DNA: TGTGCCAGCAGTTTTTCAGGGGATCAGCCCCAGCATTTT.